Below are 21 T cell receptor beta chains sequenced from a single sample in a study of CD8+CD57+ T cells in acquired aplastic anemia. Profiles of TCR beta VDJ and CDR3 were generated from a genomic DNA template. TCRdb processed the reads anew with MiXCR; each CDR3 protein has one entry. Here the sample spans 150,000 to 180,000 distinct CDR3 sequences, roughly half being singletons. Patients picked for sequencing had shown CD8+CD57+ cell expansion detected by flow cytometry. The material sequenced was sorted CD4+, CD8+, or CD8+CD57+ T cells (not recorded which) from PBMCs. These receptors came from a human donor with aplastic anemia.

The V and J genes are TRBV20-1 and TRBJ1-2, with TRBD1 as a possible D gene (5 bases). CDR1 and CDR2 from the germline V gene are DFQATT and SNEGSKA (reference sequence). The CDR3 has 11 amino acids. V lost 6 bases, J lost 7 bases, and 12 bases lay in between. CDR3 DNA: TGCAGTGCAGACGGTCAGGGTGGCTACACCTTC. Protein sequence: CSADGQGGYTF.

The rearrangement joins TRBV5-1 to TRBJ2-7; D ambiguous. V was cut by 1 base and J by 1 base, with 12 bases left in between. Germline lookup yields CDR1 SGHRS and CDR2 YFSETQ. This CDR3 spans 15 amino acids. In DNA, the CDR3 is TGCGCCAGCAGCTTGTTGGGCGGCCAGTCCTACGAGCAGTACTTC. This encodes CASSLLGGQSYEQYF.

V is TRBV25-1 and J is TRBJ1-2, with D uncertain. Germline V CDR1 and CDR2: MGHDK, SYGVNS. V lost 3 bases and J lost 3, with 14 bases in between. The CDR3 length is 15 residues. The CDR3 sequence: CASSDDYPTDYGYTF. The CDR3 nucleotides read TGTGCCAGCAGTGATGATTACCCTACGGACTATGGCTACACCTTC.

This clonotype was observed a few times. V and J are TRBV10-3 and TRBJ1-2, with 7 bases identical to TRBD1. Germline V gives CDR1 ENHRY, CDR2 SYGVKD. Trimming removed 6 bases from V and 4 bases from J; junction bases left unmatched: 5. The CDR3 runs 13 residues. The CDR3 coding sequence is TGTGCCATCAGCATGGGACAGACCTATGGCTACACCTTC. Its protein is CAISMGQTYGYTF.

This chain joins TRBV10-3 and TRBJ1-1; D gene uncertain. V lost 0 bases and J lost 6, with 8 bases in between. This CDR3 contains 13 residues. The germline CDR1 and CDR2 sequences are ENHRY and SYGVKD. The CDR3 is CAISESKASEAFF. CDR3 in DNA: TGTGCCATCAGTGAGTCGAAGGCGTCTGAAGCTTTCTTT.

This CDR3 is CASSQAQQAPNEKLFF. The CDR3 coding sequence is TGCGCCAGCAGCCAAGCACAACAGGCGCCGAATGAAAAACTGTTTTTT. The gene calls are TRBV4-1 and TRBJ1-4; D might be TRBD1 (5 bases). The CDR3 loop spans 16 amino acids. The V gene's germline CDR1 is MGHRA and CDR2 YSYEKL. V shed 1 base and J shed 5 bases, with 14 bases lying between them.

On this clonotype itself: It may be a read error: a sequence one base away is much more abundant. V and J are TRBV6-2 or TRBV6-3 and TRBJ1-1, with TRBD1 matching over 7 bases. With 8 bases clipped from V and 0 bases from J, the junction kept 12 bases outside the gene matches. CDR3 size: 16 residues. Germline V gene data show CDR1 as MNHEY and CDR2 as SVGEGT. Here the CDR3 reads CASGDWTGPMNTEAFF. CDR3 DNA: TGTGCCAGCGGTGACTGGACAGGCCCCATGAACACTGAAGCTTTCTTT.

The chain carries TRBV20-1 and TRBJ1-5; D is unclear. The length of the CDR3 is 15 residues. V was shortened by 0 bases and J by 2 bases, with 11 bases between the two germline ends. The germline V gene encodes CDR1 DFQATT and CDR2 SNEGSKA (reference sequence). In DNA form, the CDR3 reads TGCAGTGCTAGAGATCCGAGGGAAGGCAATCAGCCCCAGCATTTT. Protein sequence: CSARDPREGNQPQHF.

Turning to this clonotype: One end of the junction does not line up with germline, which may come from a read error. V and J are TRBV6-1 and TRBJ2-5; D is possibly TRBD2 (6 bases). This CDR3 region has 14 residues. The V gene's germline CDR1 is MNHNS and CDR2 SASEGT. CDR3 sequence: CAISGLKGQETQYF. CDR3 DNA: TGTGCCATCAGTGGACTAAAGGGACAAGAGACCCAGTACTTC.

This clonotype was detected ten times or more. The gene calls are TRBV7-2 and TRBJ2-7; a weak D match, TRBD1 (6 bases). In germline, CDR1 is SGHTA, CDR2 FQGNSA. The V gene lost 6 bases and the J gene lost 2 bases, with 14 bases spanning the gap. The CDR3 consists of 14 residues. CDR3 protein: CASSFGEGAYEQYF. CDR3 DNA sequence: TGTGCCAGCAGTTTCGGTGAGGGGGCCTACGAGCAGTACTTC.

To note about this clonotype: Mismatch with germline at one junction end may stem from a read error. V and J are TRBV20-1 and TRBJ1-2, with D tentatively TRBD1 (6 bases). The CDR3 is made up of 12 amino acids. Looked up from germline, CDR1 is DFQATT and CDR2 is SNEGSKA (reference sequence). The CDR3 reads CSGRGSGFTVAF. As DNA, the CDR3 is TGCAGTGGTAGGGGGTCTGGGTTTACGGTAGCCTTC.

This chain links TRBV20-1 with TRBJ2-3; D remains unclear. The CDR3 contains 13 residues. The V gene lost 3 bases and the J gene lost 3 bases, with 10 bases spanning the gap. Germline V lookup: CDR1 DFQATT, CDR2 SNEGSKA (reference sequence). CDR3 nucleotide sequence: TGCAGTGCTAGTCTCCCCAGGACAGATACGCAGTATTTT. Its translation: CSASLPRTDTQYF.

This clonotype came up once. One end of the junction does not line up with germline, which may come from a read error. The CDR3 sequence: CASTGLSYNEQLF. CDR3 DNA sequence: TGTGCCAGTACAGGACTTTCCTACAATGAGCAGCTCTTC. This chain links TRBV19 with TRBJ2-1; D might be TRBD2 (5 bases). This CDR3 region has 13 residues. CDR1 and CDR2 (germline): LNHDA, SQIVND (reference sequence).

CDR3 amino acids: CATSDPRDRESGANVLTF. The CDR3 DNA follows: TGTGCCACCAGTGATCCCCGGGACAGGGAATCTGGGGCCAACGTCCTGACTTTC. The V call is TRBV24-1, the J call TRBJ2-6, with 9 bases identical to TRBD1. Germline V gives CDR1 KGHDR, CDR2 SFDVKD. V lost 3 bases, J lost 1 base, and 6 bases stayed unmatched. The CDR3 consists of 18 residues.

The chain employs TRBV27 and TRBJ2-1; no clear D gene. Trimming took off 5 bases at V and 5 bases at J, with 10 bases between the two ends. This CDR3 has 13 amino acids. Germline CDR1 MNHEY, CDR2 SMNVEV (reference sequence). This CDR3 is CASSPPRHNEQFF. CDR3 DNA sequence: TGTGCCAGCAGTCCCCCCCGCCACAATGAGCAGTTCTTC.

As regards this clonotype: A much bigger clone sits one base away, suggesting this may be a read error. This chain joins TRBV11-2 and TRBJ2-1; D is possibly TRBD1 (5 bases). With 1 base removed from V and 8 bases from J, the gap between germline ends came to 15 bases. CDR3 length: 15 amino acids. From germline, CDR1 is SGHAT and CDR2 FQNNGV. The CDR3 nucleotides are TGTGCCAGCAGCTTAGGCCCCAGGACATGGGATGAGCAGTTCTTC. This encodes CASSLGPRTWDEQFF.

Details on this clonotype: The junction departs from the called germline gene at one end, perhaps through a read error. CDR3 residues: CASSLNAGGDVSF. Written as DNA, the CDR3 is TGTGCCAGCAGCCTAAACGCGGGGGGGGATGTCTCCTTC. This chain links TRBV7-3 with TRBJ2-1; 9 nucleotides agree with TRBD2. Germline-derived CDR1 and CDR2 are SGHTA and FQGTGA. The CDR3 totals 13 residues.

The chain carries TRBV10-3 and TRBJ1-3, with 7 bases that match TRBD1. The CDR3 is made up of 14 amino acids. The junction had 6 bases not matched to a gene; V was cut back by 6 bases and J by 4 bases. Germline loops: CDR1 ENHRY, CDR2 SYGVKD. The CDR3 loop reads CAISVPGQGNTIYF. The DNA for the CDR3 is TGTGCCATCAGCGTCCCGGGACAGGGAAACACCATATATTTT.

This clonotype was observed at least ten times. The rearrangement joins TRBV13 to TRBJ2-3, with 7 bases lining up with TRBD2. V trimming: 0 bases; J trimming: 4 bases; junction bases outside the gene matches: 10. The V gene's germline CDR1 is PRHDT and CDR2 FYEKMQ (reference sequence). This CDR3 spans 17 amino acids. CDR3 region: CASSLGRGGGLADTQYF. CDR3 DNA sequence: TGTGCCAGCAGCTTAGGCCGTGGGGGAGGGTTGGCAGATACGCAGTATTTT.

The gene calls are TRBV7-9 and TRBJ2-2; D perhaps matches TRBD2 (6 bases). CDR3 length: 14 amino acids. CDR1 is SEHNR and CDR2 is FQNEAQ in the germline V gene (reference sequence). Deletions cut 8 bases from V and 0 bases from J, with 10 bases between. CDR3 nucleotides: TGTGCCAGCCGGGGGTTCGCGAACACCGGGGAGCTGTTTTTT. It codes for CASRGFANTGELFF.

The chain couples TRBV19 to TRBJ1-2, with TRBD1 as a possible D gene (5 bases). Germline values: CDR1 LNHDA, CDR2 SQIVND (reference sequence). CDR3 length: 14 residues. V was trimmed by 5 bases and J by 7 bases, leaving 17 bases between them. This CDR3 reads CASSPGGVRAGYTF. Here the CDR3 DNA reads TGTGCCAGTAGTCCCGGGGGAGTCCGGGCTGGCTACACCTTC.